The clone carrying this TCR beta chain appeared a single time. The CDR3 contains 14 residues. Looked up from germline, CDR1 is SGHTA and CDR2 is FQGNSA. Trimming cost V 2 bases and J 4 bases, with 8 bases left between them. This entry is derived from a study of T cell responses to AZD1222 COVID-19 vaccine. The method was immunoSEQ multiplex PCR; TCRdb's version includes in-frame clones alone and lacks a portion of them. The sample comprises about 120,000 clones, about 90% of which are singletons, and around 10% rests with the top ten. V and J are TRBV7-2 and TRBJ1-4, with D maybe TRBD1 (6 bases). This receptor was identified in an adult in good health. The sample was peripheral blood, taken on day 0 of AZD1222 vaccination. CDR3 residues: CASSLFRGNEKLFF. CDR3 sequence (DNA): TGTGCCAGCAGCTTATTCAGGGGTAATGAAAAACTGTTTTTT.